This T cell receptor (beta chain) is from a study of cytomegalovirus exposure and HLA in healthy donors. Study context: Earlier work reported some 110 million unique TCR beta sequences from about 190 million T cells.

About this clone itself: Its specificity is unknown.

PCR primers comprised 60 Vbeta and 13 Jbeta primers. Generated by immunoSEQ multiplex PCR, the TCRdb table keeps only in-frame clones and is missing some. Its clone listing holds 75,000 to 90,000 clones. The length of the CDR3 is 16 residues. Germline CDR1 is MNHEY and CDR2 is SVGAGI. Trimming removed 0 bases from V and 8 bases from J, with 20 bases in between. Findings and caveats of the study: Cytomegalovirus association was listed for under 200 TCR beta chains.

The specimen sequenced was PBMCs. The chain recombines TRBV6-5 with TRBJ2-7; a possible D gene is TRBD1 (6 bases). The receptor was isolated from a woman in her sixties or seventies in good health and CMV-seronegative. The DNA for the CDR3 is TGTGCCAGCAGTTACTCGATCCTCCCGGACAGCACTAAGCAGTACTTC. Amino acid sequence: CASSYSILPDSTKQYF.